A selection of T cell receptor beta chains follows, all from one sample in a study of human T cells and chemical hapten exposure. Via MiXCR, TCRdb re-called the RACE reads, giving one row per CDR3 protein. The sample comprises 150,000 to 200,000 distinct CDR3 sequences, about a quarter of which are singletons, and under 2.5% rests with the top ten. The sample consisted of whole blood, taken in connection with sensitization to the hapten diphenylcyclopropenone (DPC). The receptors here all came from a young woman with alopecia areata. Some clones in this sample may be carry-over from other donors' samples. CDR3s include the opening cysteine and the closing phenylalanine or tryptophan. D genes are given only for firm matches. Expanded clones are given a class, and other clones once, few, many or no size at all.

cdr3_aa j_call d_call v_call clone_size
CASSRQAPQFYSNQPQHF TRBJ1-5 - TRBV7-2 few
CSSSGQQETQYF TRBJ2-5 - TRBV29-1 -
CAIRDRPEQYF TRBJ2-7 - TRBV10-3 -
CSARPPAATQYF TRBJ2-5 - TRBV20-1 few
CSVESPRQGASYEQYF TRBJ2-7 TRBD1 TRBV29-1 -
CSVVGAPSSYNEQFF TRBJ2-1 - TRBV29-1 -
CAGVKAQETQYF TRBJ2-5 - TRBV7-9 few
CASSADPGLAGADTQYF TRBJ2-3 TRBD2 TRBV6-2/TRBV6-3 -
CASSQETLSGRSPLHF TRBJ1-6 - TRBV4-3 -
CASSIRAQGGNQPQHF TRBJ1-5 - TRBV19 few
CASSHVLADTQYF TRBJ2-3 - TRBV4-3 -
CSATNTEAFF TRBJ1-1 - TRBV29-1 few
CVTSRSGTRGSGANVLTF TRBJ2-6 - TRBV15 -
CASWGGEGMNTEAFF TRBJ1-1 - TRBV6-5 -
CASSNLPYNEQFF TRBJ2-1 - TRBV6-2/TRBV6-3 -
CASSRLAGANEQFF TRBJ2-1 TRBD2 TRBV2 -
CASSAAAGSGANVLTF TRBJ2-6 - TRBV6-1 -
CASSASLETQYF TRBJ2-5 - TRBV12-3/TRBV12-4 -
CASSSQRGNEQFF TRBJ2-1 - TRBV7-2 -
CASSFFGNPGDTQYF TRBJ2-3 - TRBV27 -
CASSLSEETQYF TRBJ2-5 - TRBV7-2 few
CSGRKPNTEAFF TRBJ1-1 - TRBV29-1 -
CASGDRETGWGKMGQYF TRBJ2-7 - TRBV21-1 -
CSASAGTSGEFSTDTQYF TRBJ2-3 TRBD2 TRBV20-1 many
CASRSHRNEQYF TRBJ2-7 - TRBV7-2 -
CASSPPGLAGEEQFF TRBJ2-1 TRBD2 TRBV7-9 -
CSASHPSRRSYEQYF TRBJ2-7 - TRBV20-1 -
CASSQQPRDLKLFF TRBJ1-4 - TRBV4-3 few
CSASFILARVPDTQYF TRBJ2-3 - TRBV20-1 -
CASSQGTGAMNQYF TRBJ2-5 TRBD1 TRBV11-1 -
CAIAPDSYNSPLHF TRBJ1-6 - TRBV10-3 few
CASSEGLPTNTGELFF TRBJ2-2 - TRBV25-1 -
CATSPGQGGDEQYF TRBJ2-7 TRBD1 TRBV10-3 -
CASSQFPSIREQFF TRBJ2-1 - TRBV4-1 few
CASIKSFGEQPQHF TRBJ1-5 - TRBV19 -
CASSYLDDSGKQFF TRBJ2-1 - TRBV6-5 -